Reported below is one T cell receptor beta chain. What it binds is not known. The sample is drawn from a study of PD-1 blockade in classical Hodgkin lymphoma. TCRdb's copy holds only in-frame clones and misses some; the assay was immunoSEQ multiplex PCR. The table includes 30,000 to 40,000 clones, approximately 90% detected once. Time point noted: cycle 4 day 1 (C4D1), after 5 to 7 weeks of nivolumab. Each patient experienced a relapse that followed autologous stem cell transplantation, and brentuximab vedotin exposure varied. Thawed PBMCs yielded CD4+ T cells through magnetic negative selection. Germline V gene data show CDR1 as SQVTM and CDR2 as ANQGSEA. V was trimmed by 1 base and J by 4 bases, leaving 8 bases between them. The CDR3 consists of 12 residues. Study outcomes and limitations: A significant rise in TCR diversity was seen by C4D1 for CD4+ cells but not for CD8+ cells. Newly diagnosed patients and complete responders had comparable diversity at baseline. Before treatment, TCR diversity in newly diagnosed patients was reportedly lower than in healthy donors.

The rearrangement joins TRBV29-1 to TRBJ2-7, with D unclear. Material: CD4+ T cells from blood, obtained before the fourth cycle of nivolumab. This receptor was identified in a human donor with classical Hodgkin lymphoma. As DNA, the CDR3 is TGCAGCGTTGAAGGCCCTGGATACGAGCAGTACTTC. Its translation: CSVEGPGYEQYF.